This T cell receptor (beta chain) came from a study of blood T cell repertoires in COVID-19. Study context: Whether acute or convalescent, the COVID-19 samples came from the United States, Italy and Spain. In each case, the material was cDNA or gDNA derived from T cells, B-cell-depleted T cells, or PBMCs.

Per the original data handling: Quantification of nucleated cells was approximated via reference gene primer amplification. TCRdb's copy holds only in-frame clones and misses some; the assay was immunoSEQ multiplex PCR. V, J and clone size reflect that table, while D and trimming were determined from the DNA. The data contain nearly 100,000 clones, 82% of them singletons. The receptor's source is a man in his sixties or seventies with acute or convalescent COVID-19. The sample was peripheral blood.

DNA of the CDR3: TGTGCCAGCAGTTCGACAGGAAACTATGGCTACACCTTC. It is translated as CASSSTGNYGYTF. The chain links TRBV6-5 to TRBJ1-2, with a possible D match to TRBD1 (6 bases). The CDR3 loop spans 13 amino acids. Germline lookup yields CDR1 MNHEY and CDR2 SVGAGI. Deletions cut 4 bases from V and 2 bases from J, with 8 bases between.